This TCR beta chain comes out of a study of graft-versus-host responses after intestinal transplantation. TCRdb keeps only in-frame clones here, not all; method: immunoSEQ multiplex PCR. The table includes about 24,000 clones, approximately 83% detected once. The table lists this clone with a count of one. The target antigen is unknown. Overall study results and limits: With peak circulating GvH clone levels came an association with early post-transplant HvG declines.

The sequences come from PBMCs, collected more than 450 days after intestinal transplant. The clonotype originates from a human patient who received an intestinal transplant, so some T cells may come from the graft donor.

The CDR3 sequence is CASSSRGGYSYEQYF. CDR3 in DNA: TGTGCCAGTAGCAGCCGTGGGGGCTACTCCTACGAGCAGTACTTC. This chain connects TRBV19 to TRBJ2-7, with a possible D match to TRBD1 (6 bases). V was shortened by 6 bases and J by 0 bases, with 15 bases between the two germline ends. Germline V gene sequence: CDR1 LNHDA, CDR2 SQIVND (reference sequence). CDR3 length equals 15 residues.